This T cell receptor (beta chain) originates from a study of cytomegalovirus exposure and HLA in healthy donors. Study-wide results and limits: A classifier reportedly called cytomegalovirus status with high sensitivity and specificity. By HLA locus, TCR association rates varied in a later analysis, with DRB1 showing the most and HLA-C the fewest.

The CDR3 is made up of 15 amino acids. The V end lost 6 bases, the J end lost 0 bases, and 15 bases lay between the germline ends. Germline values: CDR1 MNHNY, CDR2 SVGAGI (reference sequence). Vbeta (60) and Jbeta (13) primers were used in the PCR. Method: immunoSEQ multiplex PCR; TCRdb's copy keeps in-frame clones and lacks some. The sample consists of about 94,000 clones, around 84% of them appearing once. Points on this clone: What it recognizes is unknown.

The J gene is TRBJ2-7, the V gene TRBV6-6; weak D call: TRBD2 (6 bases). Sequencing was carried out using PBMCs. This sequence was found in a human donor in good health. CDR3 in DNA: TGTGCCAGCAGGCGCCGGGACTCGTTCTCCTACGAGCAGTACTTC. Translation: CASRRRDSFSYEQYF.